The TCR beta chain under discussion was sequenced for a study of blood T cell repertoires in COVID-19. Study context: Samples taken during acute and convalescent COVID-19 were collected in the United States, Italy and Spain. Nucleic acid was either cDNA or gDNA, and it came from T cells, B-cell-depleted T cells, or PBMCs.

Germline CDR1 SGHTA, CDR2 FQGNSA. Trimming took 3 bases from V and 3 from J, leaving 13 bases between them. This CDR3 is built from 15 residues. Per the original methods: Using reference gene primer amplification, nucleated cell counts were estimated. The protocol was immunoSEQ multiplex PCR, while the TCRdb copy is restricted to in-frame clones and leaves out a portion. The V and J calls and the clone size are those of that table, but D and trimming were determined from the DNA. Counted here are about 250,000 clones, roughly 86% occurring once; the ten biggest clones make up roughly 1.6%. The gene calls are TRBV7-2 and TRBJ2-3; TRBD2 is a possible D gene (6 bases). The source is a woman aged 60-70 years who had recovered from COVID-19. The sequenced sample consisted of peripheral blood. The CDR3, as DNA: TGTGCCAGCAGCTTGGAGGGAGTAAGAACAGATACGCAGTATTTT. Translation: CASSLEGVRTDTQYF.